This TCR beta chain is from a study of neurological immune-mediated disorders. Study-level results: Across subjects, expanded clones had no CDR3 amino acid sequences in common, pointing to private repertoires in all groups.

On this clonotype: Its specificity is not known.

CDR3 length: 14 amino acids. Germline V gene lookup returns CDR1 SGHRS and CDR2 YFSETQ. The V and J ends lost 4 bases and 2 bases, in that order; junction bases with no gene match: 5. The authors made cDNA by 5'RACE with 10-nucleotide random UMIs. In TCRdb, the 5' RACE reads were re-called with MiXCR into one record per CDR3 protein. The profile covers fewer than 20,000 distinct CDR3 sequences, with 27% appearing a single time and about 33% taken by the ten largest. The chain links TRBV5-1 to TRBJ2-5; 7 bases line up with TRBD1. Material: PBMCs. This receptor was obtained from a middle-aged man with HTLV-1-associated myelopathy (HAM/TSP). Here the CDR3 reads CASSQGQQQETQYF. The CDR3 region has the DNA TGCGCCAGCAGCCAGGGACAGCAACAAGAGACCCAGTACTTC. The full variable domain, its missing parts supplied by reference TRBV5-1 and TRBJ2-5, is KAGVTQTPRYLIKTRGQQVTLSCSPISGHRSVSWYQQTPGQGLQFLFEYFSETQRNKGNFPGRFSGRQFSNSRSEMNVSTLELGDSALYLCASSQGQQQETQYFGPGTRLLVL.